This passage covers 2 T cell receptor beta chains from one sample sequenced in a study of cytomegalovirus exposure and HLA in healthy donors. It was with 60 Vbeta and 13 Jbeta primers that the PCR ran. Assay: immunoSEQ multiplex PCR; the TCRdb copy retains only in-frame clones and omits some. Of about 160,000 clones listed, over 60% were seen once; the top ten hold 3.1%. Input material: PBMCs. The source of these receptors is a woman between 35 and 50 years old in good health and CMV-seronegative.

V usage is TRBV19 and J usage is TRBJ1-2, with D perhaps TRBD1 (6 bases). Germline V gene sequence: CDR1 LNHDA, CDR2 SQIVND (reference sequence). Deletions cut 3 bases from V and 2 bases from J, with 16 bases between. The CDR3 spans 16 residues. This CDR3 is CASSISIGGQNYGYTF. The CDR3 DNA reads TGTGCCAGTAGTATCTCTATCGGTGGACAGAACTATGGCTACACCTTC. Full variable domain (missing parts from reference TRBV19 and TRBJ1-2): DGGITQSPKYLFRKEGQNVTLSCEQNLNHDAMYWYRQDPGQGLRLIYYSQIVNDFQKGDIAEGYSVSREKKESFPLTVTSAQKNPTAFYLCASSISIGGQNYGYTFGSGTRLTVV.

The chain joins TRBV9 to TRBJ1-1; D remains unclear. V gave up 6 bases and J gave up 0 bases, with 6 bases separating them. Per germline, CDR1 SGDLS and CDR2 YYNGEE. CDR3 size: 12 residues. CDR3 protein: CASNSMNTEAFF. DNA of the CDR3: TGTGCCAGCAACAGTATGAACACTGAAGCTTTCTTT. The full variable domain, with the rest looked up from reference TRBV9 and TRBJ1-1, is DSGVTQTPKHLITATGQRVTLRCSPRSGDLSVYWYQQSLDQGLQFLIQYYNGEERAKGNILERFSAQQFPDLHSELNLSSLELGDSALYFCASNSMNTEAFFGQGTRLTVV.